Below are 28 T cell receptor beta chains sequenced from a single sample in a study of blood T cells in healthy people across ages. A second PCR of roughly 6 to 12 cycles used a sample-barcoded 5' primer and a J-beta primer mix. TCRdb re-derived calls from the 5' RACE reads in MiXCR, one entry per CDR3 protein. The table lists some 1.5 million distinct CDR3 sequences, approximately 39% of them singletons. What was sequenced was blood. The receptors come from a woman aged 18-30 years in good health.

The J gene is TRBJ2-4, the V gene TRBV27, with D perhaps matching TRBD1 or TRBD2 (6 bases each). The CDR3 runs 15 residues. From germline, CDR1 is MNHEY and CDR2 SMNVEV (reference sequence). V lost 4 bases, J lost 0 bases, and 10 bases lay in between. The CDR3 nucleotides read TGTGCCAGCAGTTGGGGGGCAGGAGCCAAAAACATTCAGTACTTC. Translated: CASSWGAGAKNIQYF.

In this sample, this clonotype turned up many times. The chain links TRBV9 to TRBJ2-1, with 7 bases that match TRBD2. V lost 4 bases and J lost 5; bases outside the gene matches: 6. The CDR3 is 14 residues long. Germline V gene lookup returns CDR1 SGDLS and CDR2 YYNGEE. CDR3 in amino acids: CASSSGGAHNEQFF. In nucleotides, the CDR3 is TGTGCCAGCAGCTCGGGAGGCGCCCACAATGAGCAGTTCTTC.

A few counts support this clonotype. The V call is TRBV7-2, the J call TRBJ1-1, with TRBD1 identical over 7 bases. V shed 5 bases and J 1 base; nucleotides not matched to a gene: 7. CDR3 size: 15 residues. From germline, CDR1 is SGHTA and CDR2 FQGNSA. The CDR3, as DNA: TGTGCCAGCAGCCCCACCCGGGACAGGAACACTGAAGCTTTCTTT. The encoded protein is CASSPTRDRNTEAFF.

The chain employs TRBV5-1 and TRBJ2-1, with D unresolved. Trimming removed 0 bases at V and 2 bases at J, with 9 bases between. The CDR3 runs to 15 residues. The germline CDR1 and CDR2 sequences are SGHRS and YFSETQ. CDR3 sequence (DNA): TGCGCCAGCAGCTTGGACGTAGCCACCTACAATGAGCAGTTCTTC. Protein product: CASSLDVATYNEQFF.

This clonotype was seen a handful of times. CDR3 amino acids: CASSLLYGVEAFF. CDR3 in DNA: TGTGCCAGCAGCCTCCTTTATGGGGTCGAAGCTTTCTTT. This rearrangement joins TRBV12-3 or TRBV12-4 to TRBJ1-1; no clear D. The CDR3 has 13 residues. Trimming stripped 6 bases from V and 8 bases from J, with 16 bases between.

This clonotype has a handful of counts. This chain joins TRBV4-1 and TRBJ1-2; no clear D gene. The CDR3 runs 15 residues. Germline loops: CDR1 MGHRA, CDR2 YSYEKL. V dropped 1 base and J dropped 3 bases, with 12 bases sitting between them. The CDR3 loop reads CASSQVVSLDYGYTF. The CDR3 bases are TGCGCCAGCAGCCAAGTAGTATCCCTCGACTATGGCTACACCTTC.

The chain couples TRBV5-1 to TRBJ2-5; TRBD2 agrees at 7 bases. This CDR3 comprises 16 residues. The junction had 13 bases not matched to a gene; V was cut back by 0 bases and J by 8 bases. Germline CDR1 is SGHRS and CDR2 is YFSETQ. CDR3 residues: CASSLDPGTTQRTQYF. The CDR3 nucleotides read TGCGCCAGCAGCTTGGACCCCGGGACTACCCAAAGAACCCAGTACTTC.

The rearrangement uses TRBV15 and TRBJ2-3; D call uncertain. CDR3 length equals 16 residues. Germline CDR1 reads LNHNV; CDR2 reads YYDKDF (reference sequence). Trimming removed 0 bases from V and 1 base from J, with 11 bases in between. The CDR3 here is CATSRDITPGTDTQYF. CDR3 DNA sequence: TGTGCCACCAGCAGAGATATAACTCCGGGCACAGATACGCAGTATTTT.

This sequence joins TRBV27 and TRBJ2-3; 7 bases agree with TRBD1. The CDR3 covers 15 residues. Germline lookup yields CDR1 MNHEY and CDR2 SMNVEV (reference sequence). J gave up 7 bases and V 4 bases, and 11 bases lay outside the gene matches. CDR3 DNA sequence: TGTGCCAGCAGTTCTACGGACAGGCCCACGTATACGCAGTATTTT. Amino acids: CASSSTDRPTYTQYF.

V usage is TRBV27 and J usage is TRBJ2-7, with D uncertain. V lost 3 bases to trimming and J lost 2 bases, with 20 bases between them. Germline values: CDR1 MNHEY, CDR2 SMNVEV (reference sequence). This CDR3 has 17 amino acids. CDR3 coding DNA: TGTGCCAGCAGTTTTGACGATAATCCAGTGAACGCCTACGAGCAGTACTTC. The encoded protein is CASSFDDNPVNAYEQYF.

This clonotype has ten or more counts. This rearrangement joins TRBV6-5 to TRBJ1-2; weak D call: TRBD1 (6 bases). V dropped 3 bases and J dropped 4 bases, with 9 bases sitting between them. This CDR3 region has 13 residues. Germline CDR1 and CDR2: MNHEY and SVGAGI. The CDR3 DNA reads TGTGCCAGCAGTTATGGCAGGGGCTATGGCTACACCTTC. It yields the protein CASSYGRGYGYTF.

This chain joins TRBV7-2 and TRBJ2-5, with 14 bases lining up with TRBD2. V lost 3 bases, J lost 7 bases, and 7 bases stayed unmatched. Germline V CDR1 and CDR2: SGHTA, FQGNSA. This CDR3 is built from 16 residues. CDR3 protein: CASSFPGLAGEGTQYF. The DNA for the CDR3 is TGTGCCAGCAGCTTCCCGGGACTAGCGGGGGAAGGGACCCAGTACTTC.

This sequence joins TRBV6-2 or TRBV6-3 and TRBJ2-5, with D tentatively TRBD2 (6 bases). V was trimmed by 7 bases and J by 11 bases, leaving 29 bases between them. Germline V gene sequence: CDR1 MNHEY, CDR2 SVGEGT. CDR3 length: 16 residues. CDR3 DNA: TGTGCCAGCAAGACTCGGGACTTTCGTTTCTACAATGAGCAGTACTTC. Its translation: CASKTRDFRFYNEQYF.

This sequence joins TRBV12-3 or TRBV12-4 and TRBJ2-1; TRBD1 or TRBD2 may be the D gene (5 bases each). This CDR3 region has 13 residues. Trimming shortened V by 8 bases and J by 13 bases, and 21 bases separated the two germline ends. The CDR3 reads CASLKPVVGTQFF. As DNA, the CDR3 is TGTGCCAGCCTAAAACCTGTCGTCGGGACCCAGTTCTTC.

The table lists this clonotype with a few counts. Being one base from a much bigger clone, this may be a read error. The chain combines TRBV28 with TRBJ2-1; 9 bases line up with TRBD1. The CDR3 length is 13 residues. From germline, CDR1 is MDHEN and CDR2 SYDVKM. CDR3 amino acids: CAGRGTGYNEQFF. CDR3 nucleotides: TGTGCCGGCAGGGGGACAGGGTACAATGAGCAGTTCTTC.

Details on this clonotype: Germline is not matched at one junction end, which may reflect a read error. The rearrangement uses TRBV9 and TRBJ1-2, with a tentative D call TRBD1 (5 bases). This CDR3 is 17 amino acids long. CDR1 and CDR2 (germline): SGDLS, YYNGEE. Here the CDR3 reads CASRVGGKMGRNYGYTF. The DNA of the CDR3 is TGTGCCAGCCGCGTAGGCGGAAAGATGGGACGGAACTATGGCTACACCTTC.

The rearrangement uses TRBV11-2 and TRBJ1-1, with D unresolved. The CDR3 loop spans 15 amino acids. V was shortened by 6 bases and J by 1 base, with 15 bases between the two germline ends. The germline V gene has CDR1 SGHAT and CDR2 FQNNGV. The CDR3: CASRAPAQKNTEAFF. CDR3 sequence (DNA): TGTGCCAGCAGAGCCCCTGCACAAAAGAACACTGAAGCTTTCTTT.

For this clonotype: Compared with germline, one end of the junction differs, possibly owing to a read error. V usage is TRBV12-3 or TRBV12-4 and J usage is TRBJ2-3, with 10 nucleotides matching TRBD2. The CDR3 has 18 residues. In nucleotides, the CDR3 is TGTGCCGGCAGCATCGGGACTAGCGCAACGTCTAGCACAGATACGCAGTATTTT. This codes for CAGSIGTSATSSTDTQYF.

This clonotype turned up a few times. The CDR3 nucleotides are TGTGCCAGCAGCCCTACAGGGGGCCTCGACTATGGCTACACCTTC. Translated, it gives CASSPTGGLDYGYTF. The rearrangement uses TRBV7-2 and TRBJ1-2; the match to TRBD1 covers 9 bases. The CDR3 totals 15 residues. The V gene's germline CDR1 is SGHTA and CDR2 FQGNSA. V trimming: 5 bases; J trimming: 3 bases; junction bases outside the gene matches: 7.

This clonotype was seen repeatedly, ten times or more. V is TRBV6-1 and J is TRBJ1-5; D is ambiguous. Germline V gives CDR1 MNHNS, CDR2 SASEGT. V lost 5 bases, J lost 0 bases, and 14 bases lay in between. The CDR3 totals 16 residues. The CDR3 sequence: CASSLGGRYSNQPQHF. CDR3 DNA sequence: TGTGCCAGCAGTCTCGGTGGGCGTTATAGCAATCAGCCCCAGCATTTT.

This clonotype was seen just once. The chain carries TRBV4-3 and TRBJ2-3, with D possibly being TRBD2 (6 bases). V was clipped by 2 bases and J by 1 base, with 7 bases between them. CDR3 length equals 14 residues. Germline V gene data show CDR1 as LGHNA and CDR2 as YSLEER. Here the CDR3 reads CASSQSGRTDTQYF. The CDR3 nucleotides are TGCGCCAGCAGCCAAAGCGGGCGCACAGATACGCAGTATTTT.

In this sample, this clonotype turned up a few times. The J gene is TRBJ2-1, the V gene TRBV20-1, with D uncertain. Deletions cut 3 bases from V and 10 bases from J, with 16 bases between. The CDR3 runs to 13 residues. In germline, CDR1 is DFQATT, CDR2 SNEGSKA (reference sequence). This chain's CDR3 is CSARPAKLGEQFF. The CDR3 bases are TGCAGTGCTAGGCCTGCTAAGTTAGGGGAGCAGTTCTTC.

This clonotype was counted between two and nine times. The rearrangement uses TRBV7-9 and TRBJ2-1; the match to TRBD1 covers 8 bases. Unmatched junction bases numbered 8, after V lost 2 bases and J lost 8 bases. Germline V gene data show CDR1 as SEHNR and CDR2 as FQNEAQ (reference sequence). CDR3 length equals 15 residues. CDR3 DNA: TGTGCCAGCAGCTTAAAAGAGACAGGGGAGGATGAGCAGTTCTTC. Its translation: CASSLKETGEDEQFF.

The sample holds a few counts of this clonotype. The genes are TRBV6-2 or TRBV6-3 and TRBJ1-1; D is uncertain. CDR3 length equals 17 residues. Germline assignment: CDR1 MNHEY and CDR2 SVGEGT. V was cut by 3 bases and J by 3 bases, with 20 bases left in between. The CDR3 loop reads CASSYDPASRRDTEAFF. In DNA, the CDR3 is TGTGCCAGCAGTTATGACCCTGCCTCCAGGAGGGACACTGAAGCTTTCTTT.

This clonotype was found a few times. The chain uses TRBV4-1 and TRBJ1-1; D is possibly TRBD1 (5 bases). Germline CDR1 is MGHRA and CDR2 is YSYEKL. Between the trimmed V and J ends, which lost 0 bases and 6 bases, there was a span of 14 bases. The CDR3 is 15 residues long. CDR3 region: CASSQEGLGTAEAFF. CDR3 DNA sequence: TGCGCCAGCAGCCAAGAGGGACTAGGGACCGCTGAAGCTTTCTTT.

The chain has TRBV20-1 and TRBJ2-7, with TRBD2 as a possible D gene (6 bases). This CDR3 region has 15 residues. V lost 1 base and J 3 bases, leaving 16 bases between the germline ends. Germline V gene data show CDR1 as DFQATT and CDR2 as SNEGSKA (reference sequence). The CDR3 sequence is CSARASRDLNYEQYF. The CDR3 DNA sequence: TGCAGTGCTAGAGCCTCAAGGGACTTGAACTACGAGCAGTACTTC.

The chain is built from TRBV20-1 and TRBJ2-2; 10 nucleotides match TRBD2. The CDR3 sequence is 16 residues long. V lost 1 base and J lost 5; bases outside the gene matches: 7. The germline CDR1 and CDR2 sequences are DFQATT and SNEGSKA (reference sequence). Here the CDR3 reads CSARVGKRGGTGELFF. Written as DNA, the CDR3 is TGCAGTGCTAGAGTGGGGAAGCGGGGGGGGACCGGGGAGCTGTTTTTT.

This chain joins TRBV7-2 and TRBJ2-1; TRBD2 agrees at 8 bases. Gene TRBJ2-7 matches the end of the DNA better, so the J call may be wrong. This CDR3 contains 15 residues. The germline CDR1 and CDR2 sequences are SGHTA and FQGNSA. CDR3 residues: CASSFSTSASNEQYF. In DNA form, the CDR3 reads TGTGCCAGCAGCTTCTCGACTAGCGCCTCCAATGAGCAGTACTTC.